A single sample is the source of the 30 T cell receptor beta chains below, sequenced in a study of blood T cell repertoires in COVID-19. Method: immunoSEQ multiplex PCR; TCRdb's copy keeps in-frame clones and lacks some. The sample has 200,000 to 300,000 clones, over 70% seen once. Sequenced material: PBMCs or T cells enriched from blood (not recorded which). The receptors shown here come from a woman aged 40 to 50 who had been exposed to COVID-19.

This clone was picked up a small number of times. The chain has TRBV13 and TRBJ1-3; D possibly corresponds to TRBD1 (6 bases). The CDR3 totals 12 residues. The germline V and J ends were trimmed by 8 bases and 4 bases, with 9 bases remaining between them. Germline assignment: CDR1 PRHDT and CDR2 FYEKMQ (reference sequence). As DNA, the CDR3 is TGTGCCAGCGGGGGCCGGGGAAACACCATATATTTT. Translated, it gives CASGGRGNTIYF.

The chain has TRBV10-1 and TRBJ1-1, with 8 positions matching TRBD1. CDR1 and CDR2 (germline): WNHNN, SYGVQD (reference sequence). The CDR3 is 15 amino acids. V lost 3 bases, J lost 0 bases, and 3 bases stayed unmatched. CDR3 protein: CASSEKGQVNTEAFF. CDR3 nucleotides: TGCGCCAGCAGTGAAAAGGGACAGGTGAACACTGAAGCTTTCTTT.

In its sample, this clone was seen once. The CDR3, as DNA: TGTGCCACCAGCAGAGATTCCCGGACAGGGAAAGGCTACACCTTC. Encoded protein: CATSRDSRTGKGYTF. This chain uses TRBV15 with TRBJ1-2; 8 bases align to TRBD1. The CDR3 length is 15 residues. Trimming took 0 bases from V and 8 from J; bases not matched to a gene: 8. CDR1 is LNHNV and CDR2 is YYDKDF in the germline V gene (reference sequence).

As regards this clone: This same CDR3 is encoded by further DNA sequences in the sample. CDR3 nucleotides: TGTGCCTGGGACAGGGGGAACTATGGCTACACCTTC. This encodes CAWDRGNYGYTF. The chain links TRBV30 to TRBJ1-2, with 9 bases matching TRBD1. The V and J ends lost 5 bases and 2 bases, in that order; junction bases with no gene match: 0. The CDR3 runs to 12 residues. Germline V CDR1 and CDR2: GTSNPN, SVGIG (reference sequence).

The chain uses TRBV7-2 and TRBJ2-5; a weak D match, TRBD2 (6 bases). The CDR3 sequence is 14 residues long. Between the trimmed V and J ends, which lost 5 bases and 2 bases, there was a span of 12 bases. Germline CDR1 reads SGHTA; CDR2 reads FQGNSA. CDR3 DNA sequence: TGTGCCAGCAGCCCCGGTGCGGGGCAAGAGACCCAGTACTTC. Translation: CASSPGAGQETQYF.

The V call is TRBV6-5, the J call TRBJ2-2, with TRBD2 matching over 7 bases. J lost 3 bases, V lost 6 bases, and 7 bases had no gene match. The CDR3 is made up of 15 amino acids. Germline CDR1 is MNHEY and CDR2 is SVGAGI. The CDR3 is CASRSSGRYTGELFF. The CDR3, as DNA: TGTGCCAGCAGGTCTAGCGGAAGATACACCGGGGAGCTGTTTTTT.

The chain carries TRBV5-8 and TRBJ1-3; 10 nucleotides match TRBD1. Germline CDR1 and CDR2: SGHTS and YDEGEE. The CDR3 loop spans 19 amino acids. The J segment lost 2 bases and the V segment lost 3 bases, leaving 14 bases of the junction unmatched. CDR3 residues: CASSWTRDRGRGTGNTIYF. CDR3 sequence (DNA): TGTGCCAGCAGCTGGACCCGGGACAGGGGAAGGGGAACTGGAAACACCATATATTTT.

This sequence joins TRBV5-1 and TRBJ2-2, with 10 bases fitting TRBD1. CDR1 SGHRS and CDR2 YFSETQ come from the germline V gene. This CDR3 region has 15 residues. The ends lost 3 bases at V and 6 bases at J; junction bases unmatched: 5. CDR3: CASSYSGTGAGELFF. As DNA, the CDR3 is TGCGCCAGCAGCTACTCCGGGACAGGGGCCGGGGAGCTGTTTTTT.

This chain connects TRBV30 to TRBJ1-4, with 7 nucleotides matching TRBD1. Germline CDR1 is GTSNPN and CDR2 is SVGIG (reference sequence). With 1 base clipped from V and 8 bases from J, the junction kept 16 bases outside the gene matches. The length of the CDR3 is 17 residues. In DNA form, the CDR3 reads TGTGCCTGGAGTGCCTCTTATACTCAGGGGGGTCGGGAAAAACTGTTTTTT. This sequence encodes CAWSASYTQGGREKLFF.

The CDR3: CASVSTSGRSFQETQYF. The CDR3 nucleotides are TGTGCCAGCGTATCAACTAGCGGGAGAAGTTTCCAAGAGACCCAGTACTTC. The chain combines TRBV6-8 with TRBJ2-5, with 11 bases that match TRBD2. The CDR3 is 17 residues long. After removal of 8 bases from V and 1 base from J, the junction contained 12 bases not matched to a gene. Germline V gene lookup returns CDR1 MNHGY and CDR2 SAAAGT.

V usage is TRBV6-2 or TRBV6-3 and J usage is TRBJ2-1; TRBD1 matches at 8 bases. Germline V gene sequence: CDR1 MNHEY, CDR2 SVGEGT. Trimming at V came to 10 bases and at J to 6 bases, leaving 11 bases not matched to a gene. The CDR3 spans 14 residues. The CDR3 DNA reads TGTGCCACCAGCGACAGGACAGGGCCCAATGAGCAGTTCTTC. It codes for CATSDRTGPNEQFF.

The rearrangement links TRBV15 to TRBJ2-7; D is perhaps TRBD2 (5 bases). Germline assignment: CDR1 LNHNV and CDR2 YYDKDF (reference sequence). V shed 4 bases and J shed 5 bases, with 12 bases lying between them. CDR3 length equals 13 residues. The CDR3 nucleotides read TGTGCCACCAGCACTGGGAGCAAGCACGAGCAGTACGTC. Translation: CATSTGSKHEQYV.

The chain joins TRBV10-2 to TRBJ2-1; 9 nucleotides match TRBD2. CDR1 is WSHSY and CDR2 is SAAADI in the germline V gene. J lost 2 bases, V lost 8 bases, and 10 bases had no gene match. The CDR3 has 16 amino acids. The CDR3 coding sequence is TGCGCCAGCTATCGCGGCGGGAGGGGGACCTACAATGAGCAGTTCTTC. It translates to CASYRGGRGTYNEQFF.

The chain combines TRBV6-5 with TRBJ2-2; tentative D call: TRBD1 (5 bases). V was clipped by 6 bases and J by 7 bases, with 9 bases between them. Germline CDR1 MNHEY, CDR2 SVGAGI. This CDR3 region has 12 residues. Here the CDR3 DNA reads TGTGCCAGCAGGCAGGGTGGCGGGGAGCTGTTTTTT. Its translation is CASRQGGGELFF.

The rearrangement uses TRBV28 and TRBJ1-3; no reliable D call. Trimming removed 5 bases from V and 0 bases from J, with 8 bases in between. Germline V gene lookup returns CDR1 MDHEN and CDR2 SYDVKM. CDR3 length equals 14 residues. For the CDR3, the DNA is TGTGCCAGCAGTCGCGGCCTCTCTGGAAACACCATATATTTT. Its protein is CASSRGLSGNTIYF.

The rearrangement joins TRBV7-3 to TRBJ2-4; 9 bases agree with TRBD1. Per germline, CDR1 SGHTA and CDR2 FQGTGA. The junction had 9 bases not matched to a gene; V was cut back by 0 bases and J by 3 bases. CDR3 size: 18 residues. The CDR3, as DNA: TGTGCCAGCAGCTTAACGGCCGGGACAGGGTCTGTCAAAAACATTCAGTACTTC. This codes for CASSLTAGTGSVKNIQYF.

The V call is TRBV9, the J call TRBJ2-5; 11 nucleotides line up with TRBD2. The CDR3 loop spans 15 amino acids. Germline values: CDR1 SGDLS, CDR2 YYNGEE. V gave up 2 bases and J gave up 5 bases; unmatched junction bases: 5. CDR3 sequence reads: CASSVSGGAVETQYF. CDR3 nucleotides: TGTGCCAGCAGCGTTAGCGGGGGGGCAGTTGAGACCCAGTACTTC.

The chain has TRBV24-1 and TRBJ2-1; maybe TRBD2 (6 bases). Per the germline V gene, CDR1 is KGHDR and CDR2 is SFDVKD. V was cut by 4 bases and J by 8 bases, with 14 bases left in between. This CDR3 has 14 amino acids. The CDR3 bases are TGTGCCACCAGTGACCGGGAGTTATGGGATGAGCAGTTCTTC. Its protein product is CATSDRELWDEQFF.

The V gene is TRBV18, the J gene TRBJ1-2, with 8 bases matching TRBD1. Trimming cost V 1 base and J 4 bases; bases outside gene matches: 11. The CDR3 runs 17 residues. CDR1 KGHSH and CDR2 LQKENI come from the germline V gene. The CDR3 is CASSPLPGGIGSYGYTF. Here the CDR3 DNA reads TGTGCCAGCTCACCACTCCCAGGGGGCATTGGGTCCTATGGCTACACCTTC.

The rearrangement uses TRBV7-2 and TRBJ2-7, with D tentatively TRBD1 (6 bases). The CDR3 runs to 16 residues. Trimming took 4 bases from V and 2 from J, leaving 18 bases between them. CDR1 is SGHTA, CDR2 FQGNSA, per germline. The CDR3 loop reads CASSSKTGTLTYEQYF. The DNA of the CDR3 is TGTGCCAGCAGCTCAAAAACCGGGACACTTACCTACGAGCAGTACTTC. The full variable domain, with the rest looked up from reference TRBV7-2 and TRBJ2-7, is GAGVSQSPSNKVTEKGKDVELRCDPISGHTALYWYRQSLGQGLEFLIYFQGNSAPDKSGLPSDRFSAERTGGSVSTLTIQRTQQEDSAVYLCASSSKTGTLTYEQYFGPGTRLTVT.

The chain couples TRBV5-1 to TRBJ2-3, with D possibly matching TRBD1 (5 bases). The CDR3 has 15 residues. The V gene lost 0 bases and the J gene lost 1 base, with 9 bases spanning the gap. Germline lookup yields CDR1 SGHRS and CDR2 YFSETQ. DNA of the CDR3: TGCGCCAGCAGCTTGGCGGTAGGGGGCACAGATACGCAGTATTTT. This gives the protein CASSLAVGGTDTQYF.

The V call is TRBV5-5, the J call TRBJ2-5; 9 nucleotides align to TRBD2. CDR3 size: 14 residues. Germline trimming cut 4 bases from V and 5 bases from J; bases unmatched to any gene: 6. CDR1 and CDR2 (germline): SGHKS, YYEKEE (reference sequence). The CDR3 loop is CASSGLAGVETQYF. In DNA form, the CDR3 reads TGTGCCAGCAGCGGGTTAGCGGGGGTGGAGACCCAGTACTTC. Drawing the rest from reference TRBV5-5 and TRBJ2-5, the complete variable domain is DAGVTQSPTHLIKTRGQQVTLRCSPISGHKSVSWYQQVLGQGPQFIFQYYEKEERGRGNFPDRFSARQFPNYSSELNVNALLLGDSALYLCASSGLAGVETQYFGPGTRLLVL.

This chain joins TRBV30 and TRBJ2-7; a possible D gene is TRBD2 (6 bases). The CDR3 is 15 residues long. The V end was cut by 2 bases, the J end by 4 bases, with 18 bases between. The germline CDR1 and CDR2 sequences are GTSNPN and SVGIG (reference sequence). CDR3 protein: CAWSSIVGTEYEQYF. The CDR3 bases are TGTGCCTGGAGTTCCATCGTTGGGACTGAATACGAGCAGTACTTC.

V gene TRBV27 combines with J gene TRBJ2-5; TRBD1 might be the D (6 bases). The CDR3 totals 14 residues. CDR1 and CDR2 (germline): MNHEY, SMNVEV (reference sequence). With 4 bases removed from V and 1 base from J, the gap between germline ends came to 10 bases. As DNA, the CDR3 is TGTGCCAGCAGTTCCCCAGGGGTCCAAGAGACCCAGTACTTC. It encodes CASSSPGVQETQYF.

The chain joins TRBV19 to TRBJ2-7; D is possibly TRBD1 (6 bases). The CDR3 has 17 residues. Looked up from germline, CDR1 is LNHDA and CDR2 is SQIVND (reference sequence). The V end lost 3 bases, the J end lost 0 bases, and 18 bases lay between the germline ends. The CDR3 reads CASSISRGGGISYEQYF. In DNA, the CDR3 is TGTGCCAGTAGTATCTCCAGGGGTGGTGGGATCTCCTACGAGCAGTACTTC.

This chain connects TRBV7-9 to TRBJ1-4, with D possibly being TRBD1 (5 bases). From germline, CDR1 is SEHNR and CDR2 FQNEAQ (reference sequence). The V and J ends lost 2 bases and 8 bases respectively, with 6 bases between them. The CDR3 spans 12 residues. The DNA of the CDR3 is TGTGCCAGCAGCTTAAGGGGCGAAAAACTGTTTTTT. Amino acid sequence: CASSLRGEKLFF.

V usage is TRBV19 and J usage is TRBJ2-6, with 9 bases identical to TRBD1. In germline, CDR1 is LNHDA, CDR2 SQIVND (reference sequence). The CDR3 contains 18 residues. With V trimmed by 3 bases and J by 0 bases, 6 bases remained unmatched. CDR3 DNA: TGTGCCAGTAGTATTGGACAGGGGAGAAGCTCTGGGGCCAACGTCCTGACTTTC. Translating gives CASSIGQGRSSGANVLTF.

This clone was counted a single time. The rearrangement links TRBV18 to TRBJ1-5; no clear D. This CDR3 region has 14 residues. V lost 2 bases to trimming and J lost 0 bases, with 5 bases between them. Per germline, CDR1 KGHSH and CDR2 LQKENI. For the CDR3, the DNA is TGTGCCAGCTCACCAGAGTCTAGCAATCAGCCCCAGCATTTT. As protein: CASSPESSNQPQHF.

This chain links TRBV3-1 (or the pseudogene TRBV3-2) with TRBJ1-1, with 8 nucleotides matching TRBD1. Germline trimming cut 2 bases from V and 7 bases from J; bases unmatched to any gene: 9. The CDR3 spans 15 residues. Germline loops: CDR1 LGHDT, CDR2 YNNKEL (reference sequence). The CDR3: CASSQPRQGSGEAFF. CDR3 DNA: TGTGCCAGCAGCCAACCTAGACAGGGGTCCGGTGAAGCTTTCTTT.

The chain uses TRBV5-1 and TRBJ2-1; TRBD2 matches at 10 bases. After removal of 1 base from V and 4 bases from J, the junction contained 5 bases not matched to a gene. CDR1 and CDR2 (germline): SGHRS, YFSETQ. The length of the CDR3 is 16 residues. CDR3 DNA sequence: TGCGCCAGCAGCTTGATTCTAGCGGGGGAATACAATGAGCAGTTCTTC. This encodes CASSLILAGEYNEQFF.